Following are 23 T cell receptor beta chains from one sample sequenced in a study of blood T cell repertoires in COVID-19. Profiling relied on immunoSEQ multiplex PCR, and the TCRdb table lists in-frame clones only, not all of them. The sample shows some 130,000 clones, around 82% of them seen only once. Sequencing was done on a sample of peripheral blood. The receptors come from a human donor in a cohort sampled during active COVID-19.

The chain recombines TRBV6-5 with TRBJ1-1; TRBD1 agrees at 7 bases. Looked up from germline, CDR1 is MNHEY and CDR2 is SVGAGI. Losses at the gene ends were 9 bases for V and 4 bases for J; bases not matched to a gene: 11. This CDR3 contains 14 residues. CDR3 in DNA: TGTGCCAGTTTACAGGGGAACATACCCACTGAAGCTTTCTTT. It yields the protein CASLQGNIPTEAFF.

Written as DNA, the CDR3 is TGTGCCAGCAGCTTAGACTATACAGATACGCAGTATTTT. Amino acid sequence: CASSLDYTDTQYF. The chain joins TRBV7-2 to TRBJ2-3, with D unclear. CDR1 SGHTA and CDR2 FQGNSA come from the germline V gene. Trimming pared 1 base from V and 3 bases from J, leaving 5 bases between. This CDR3 is built from 13 residues. The full variable domain, rest sourced from reference TRBV7-2 and TRBJ2-3, is GAGVSQSPSNKVTEKGKDVELRCDPISGHTALYWYRQSLGQGLEFLIYFQGNSAPDKSGLPSDRFSAERTGGSVSTLTIQRTQQEDSAVYLCASSLDYTDTQYFGPGTRLTVL.

The J gene is TRBJ2-6, the V gene TRBV12-5; D gene ambiguous. The ends were cut back, 5 bases at V and 0 bases at J, with 14 bases in the middle. Germline-derived CDR1 and CDR2 are LGHNT and FRNRAP. CDR3 length equals 17 residues. This chain's CDR3 is CASGPPAQDSGANVLTF. In DNA, the CDR3 is TGTGCTAGTGGTCCACCTGCTCAGGACTCTGGGGCCAACGTCCTGACTTTC.

The V gene is TRBV11-2, the J gene TRBJ1-1; D remains unclear. The CDR3 is 12 residues long. V lost 5 bases and J lost 2, with 6 bases in between. Germline lookup yields CDR1 SGHAT and CDR2 FQNNGV. The CDR3 loop reads CASSRLNTEAFF. The CDR3 DNA sequence: TGTGCCAGCAGCCGCCTAAACACTGAAGCTTTCTTT.

The table lists this clone with a few counts. This chain links TRBV2 with TRBJ2-7; tentative D call: TRBD1 (6 bases). Trimming took off 10 bases at V and 1 base at J, with 14 bases between the two ends. The germline CDR1 and CDR2 sequences are SNHLY and FYNNEI. The CDR3 totals 13 residues. CDR3 amino acids: CATRDTGSYEQYV. CDR3 sequence (DNA): TGTGCCACCCGGGACACGGGTTCCTACGAGCAGTACGTC.

This clone occurred once. The rearrangement joins TRBV5-1 to TRBJ2-1; D gene unclear. This CDR3 spans 13 amino acids. V was clipped by 0 bases and J by 7 bases, with 8 bases between them. Germline V gives CDR1 SGHRS, CDR2 YFSETQ. This chain's CDR3 is CASSLDSSNEQFF. The CDR3 DNA is TGCGCCAGCAGCTTGGATAGTAGTAATGAGCAGTTCTTC.

The chain carries TRBV27 and TRBJ1-1; possible D gene TRBD1, 6 bases. The germline CDR1 and CDR2 sequences are MNHEY and SMNVEV (reference sequence). The CDR3 totals 11 residues. Trimming left V 8 bases short and J 5 bases short, with 9 bases between. CDR3 region: CASQGWTEAFF. The CDR3 DNA reads TGTGCCAGCCAGGGGTGGACTGAAGCTTTCTTT.

The V call is TRBV6-6, the J call TRBJ2-7; D may be TRBD2 (6 bases). With 7 bases removed from V and 0 bases from J, the gap between germline ends came to 16 bases. The CDR3 extends over 15 amino acids. Per germline, CDR1 MNHNY and CDR2 SVGAGI (reference sequence). CDR3 in DNA: TGTGCCAGCACCTCATGGCGGGGACCCTCCTACGAGCAGTACTTC. Its translation is CASTSWRGPSYEQYF.

V is TRBV7-2 and J is TRBJ1-5; D gene unclear. This CDR3 spans 12 amino acids. The germline V and J ends were trimmed by 5 bases and 7 bases, with 9 bases remaining between them. Germline CDR1 and CDR2: SGHTA and FQGNSA. DNA of the CDR3: TGTGCCAGCAGCATAAACTACCAGCCCCAGCATTTT. Translation: CASSINYQPQHF.

V and J are TRBV18 and TRBJ1-5; D not resolved. Germline CDR1 reads KGHSH; CDR2 reads LQKENI. Deletions cut 3 bases from V and 4 bases from J, with 7 bases between. The CDR3 sequence is 13 residues long. In nucleotides, the CDR3 is TGTGCCAGCTCACCTGGCCCAAATCAGCCCCAGCATTTT. The encoded protein is CASSPGPNQPQHF.

The rearrangement joins TRBV7-2 to TRBJ1-3, with a tentative D call TRBD1 (5 bases). The CDR3 runs 15 residues. Trimming took off 7 bases at V and 0 bases at J, with 13 bases between the two ends. From germline, CDR1 is SGHTA and CDR2 FQGNSA. Written as DNA, the CDR3 is TGTGCCAGCACGCAAGACAGATACTCTGGAAACACCATATATTTT. Protein product: CASTQDRYSGNTIYF.

The table lists this clone with a count of one. The V call is TRBV21-1, the J call TRBJ1-4; the table's D call TRBD1 went unverified against the DNA. TRBV21-1 is a listed pseudogene. This CDR3 is 16 amino acids long. CDR3 sequence (DNA): TGTGCCAGCAGCACCCGGACAGGGGGGACTAATGAAAAACTGTTTTTT. This sequence encodes CASSTRTGGTNEKLFF.

The V and J genes are TRBV29-1 and TRBJ1-2, with TRBD1 matching 7 bases. Germline V gene data show CDR1 as SQVTM and CDR2 as ANQGSEA. The V and J ends lost 7 bases and 8 bases, in that order; junction bases with no gene match: 10. The CDR3 is 12 residues long. The CDR3 protein is CSGGDSQIGYTF. The CDR3 DNA reads TGCAGCGGGGGGGACAGCCAGATAGGCTACACCTTC.

Only one count was recorded for this clone. Written as DNA, the CDR3 is TGTGCCAGCAGCTTAGGGGTAGCGGGAGAAGAGACCCAGTACTTC. It yields the protein CASSLGVAGEETQYF. The genes are TRBV11-3 and TRBJ2-5; TRBD2 agrees at 9 bases. Trimming removed 1 base from V and 3 bases from J; junction bases left unmatched: 3. From germline, CDR1 is SGHNT and CDR2 YENEEA. There are 15 residues in the CDR3.

The chain has TRBV6-5 and TRBJ2-2; TRBD2 is a possible D gene (5 bases). Germline loops: CDR1 MNHEY, CDR2 SVGAGI. V dropped 10 bases and J dropped 5 bases, with 17 bases sitting between them. The CDR3 consists of 14 residues. The CDR3 loop is CATSLLATTGELFF. CDR3 nucleotides: TGTGCCACCTCCCTGCTAGCAACAACCGGGGAGCTGTTTTTT.

The chain links TRBV19 to TRBJ1-3; unclear D gene. Germline V gene sequence: CDR1 LNHDA, CDR2 SQIVND (reference sequence). Trimming pared 0 bases from V and 7 bases from J, leaving 10 bases between. This CDR3 comprises 14 residues. The CDR3 protein is CASSIEGQRNTIYF. Written as DNA, the CDR3 is TGTGCCAGTAGTATAGAAGGGCAGCGGAACACCATATATTTT. Full variable domain (remainder filled in from reference TRBV19 and TRBJ1-3): DGGITQSPKYLFRKEGQNVTLSCEQNLNHDAMYWYRQDPGQGLRLIYYSQIVNDFQKGDIAEGYSVSREKKESFPLTVTSAQKNPTAFYLCASSIEGQRNTIYFGEGSWLTVV.

The chain has TRBV18 and TRBJ2-7, with 7 bases identical to TRBD1. CDR3 length: 14 amino acids. Germline CDR1 KGHSH, CDR2 LQKENI. The trim removed 5 bases at V and 3 bases at J, leaving 7 bases unmatched. The CDR3 sequence is CASSALGTDYEQYF. Written as DNA, the CDR3 is TGTGCCAGCTCAGCCCTTGGGACAGACTACGAGCAGTACTTC.

This chain links TRBV11-3 with TRBJ1-2; no clear D gene. Trimming took off 1 base at V and 4 bases at J, with 7 bases between the two ends. This CDR3 contains 13 residues. Germline V lookup: CDR1 SGHNT, CDR2 YENEEA. CDR3 residues: CASSLGRSYGYTF. The CDR3 region has the DNA TGTGCCAGCAGCTTAGGTCGTTCCTATGGCTACACCTTC.

The chain links TRBV6-2 or TRBV6-3 to TRBJ1-2; D gene unclear. This CDR3 comprises 15 residues. Germline values: CDR1 MNHEY, CDR2 SVGEGT. V was trimmed by 0 bases and J by 4 bases, leaving 12 bases between them. Here the CDR3 reads CASSYSSTVIYGYTF. The CDR3 coding sequence is TGTGCCAGCAGTTACTCGAGTACGGTAATCTATGGCTACACCTTC.

Only a few counts were recorded for this clone. The chain carries TRBV5-5 and TRBJ1-6; 7 bases line up with TRBD1. The CDR3 sequence is 14 residues long. The trim removed 4 bases at V and 8 bases at J, leaving 6 bases unmatched. Germline V gives CDR1 SGHKS, CDR2 YYEKEE (reference sequence). Here the CDR3 reads CASSLDRLYSPLHF. Here the CDR3 DNA reads TGTGCCAGCAGCCTGGACAGGCTTTATTCACCCCTCCACTTT.

The genes are TRBV19 and TRBJ2-5; D might be TRBD1 (6 bases). The V end lost 10 bases, the J end lost 5 bases, and 17 bases lay between the germline ends. CDR1 and CDR2 from the germline V gene are LNHDA and SQIVND (reference sequence). The CDR3 length is 13 residues. This CDR3 reads CATGSGHGETQYF. CDR3 in DNA: TGTGCCACCGGCTCGGGACATGGGGAGACCCAGTACTTC.

The rearrangement links TRBV11-3 to TRBJ2-3; D is unresolved. V lost 5 bases, J lost 3 bases, and 15 bases lay in between. This CDR3 spans 15 amino acids. In germline, CDR1 is SGHNT, CDR2 YENEEA. In DNA, the CDR3 is TGTGCCAGCAGCCCCTTGTTCGAGGTTACAGATACGCAGTATTTT. Amino acid sequence: CASSPLFEVTDTQYF.

J is TRBJ2-1 and V is TRBV15, with 8 bases identical to TRBD2. Germline V gene data show CDR1 as LNHNV and CDR2 as YYDKDF (reference sequence). With 3 bases clipped from V and 8 bases from J, the junction kept 12 bases outside the gene matches. This CDR3 contains 16 residues. Here the CDR3 DNA reads TGTGCCACCAGCAGGAGGACGGGAGGGCCTATACATGAGCAGTTCTTC. Translating it yields CATSRRTGGPIHEQFF.